One and the same sample provided the 28 T cell receptor beta chains below, sequenced in a study of T-cell reconstitution after alpha-beta-depleted transplantation in children. Using unique molecular identifiers, the investigators prepared the TCRbeta library. TCRdb reanalysed the PCR reads using MiXCR and keeps one entry per CDR3 protein. This table has 450,000 to 700,000 distinct CDR3 sequences, 25% to 30% appearing once. Here the sequenced sample was PBMCs, taken before TCRalphabeta/CD19-depleted stem cell transplant. These receptors came from a boy younger than two with Wiskott-Aldrich syndrome, due to receive a stem cell transplant.

This clonotype was seen only a few times. This chain joins TRBV21-1 and TRBJ2-3; the D call of TRBD1 is as the table states it, not checked on the DNA. TRBV21-1 is labeled a pseudogene. This CDR3 contains 14 residues. This chain's CDR3 is CASSTRGQADTQYF. The CDR3 DNA sequence: TGTGCCAGCAGCACTCGGGGGCAAGCAGATACGCAGTATTTT.

This clonotype turned up a few times. The rearrangement joins TRBV20-1 to TRBJ2-3; weak D call: TRBD1 (5 bases). V gave up 0 bases and J gave up 5 bases, with 12 bases separating them. The CDR3 extends over 14 amino acids. CDR1 and CDR2 (germline): DFQATT, SNEGSKA (reference sequence). The CDR3 DNA sequence: TGCAGTGCTAGAGATGGGCAGGGCGGAGATACGCAGTATTTT. Translated, it gives CSARDGQGGDTQYF.

This clonotype occurred a few times. The chain is built from TRBV20-1 and TRBJ2-7; 11 nucleotides match TRBD1. Germline trimming cut 5 bases from V and 5 bases from J; bases unmatched to any gene: 5. This CDR3 has 13 residues. Looked up from germline, CDR1 is DFQATT and CDR2 is SNEGSKA (reference sequence). The CDR3 region is CSASRDRGDEQYF. CDR3 DNA: TGCAGTGCTTCCCGGGACAGGGGGGACGAGCAGTACTTC.

The V gene is TRBV7-2, the J gene TRBJ2-1; D gene ambiguous. The CDR3 runs 14 residues. V was shortened by 3 bases and J by 6 bases, with 12 bases between the two germline ends. The germline CDR1 and CDR2 sequences are SGHTA and FQGNSA. The CDR3 sequence is CASSFGDRANEQFF. The CDR3 DNA is TGTGCCAGCAGCTTTGGAGACCGAGCCAATGAGCAGTTCTTC.

This clonotype was counted a few times. V and J are TRBV27 and TRBJ1-2, with TRBD1 matching over 7 bases. Germline V gene data show CDR1 as MNHEY and CDR2 as SMNVEV (reference sequence). The CDR3 consists of 15 residues. V lost 0 bases to trimming and J lost 0 bases; unmatched junction nucleotides: 1. The DNA for the CDR3 is TGTGCCAGCAGTTTATCGGGGACAGCTAACTATGGCTACACCTTC. Its translation is CASSLSGTANYGYTF.

This clonotype was counted only a few times. CDR3 nucleotide sequence: TGTGCCAGCAGCATGCGACAGGGCGGGGAGACCCAGTACTTC. Protein sequence: CASSMRQGGETQYF. V and J are TRBV7-7 and TRBJ2-5; 7 bases align to TRBD1. Germline V gene lookup returns CDR1 SSHAT and CDR2 FNYEAQ (reference sequence). The CDR3 runs 14 residues. Trimming took 5 bases from V and 5 from J; bases not matched to a gene: 8. Looking up the rest from reference TRBV7-7 and TRBJ2-5 gives the full variable domain: GAGVSQSPRYKVTKRGQDVTLRCDPISSHATLYWYQQALGQGPEFLTYFNYEAQPDKSGLPSDRFSAERPEGSISTLTIQRTEQRDSAMYRCASSMRQGGETQYFGPGTRLLVL.

This clonotype was seen a few times. V usage is TRBV5-1 and J usage is TRBJ2-1; 7 nucleotides align to TRBD2. The CDR3 contains 15 residues. CDR1 and CDR2 from the germline V gene are SGHRS and YFSETQ. V lost 4 bases and J lost 5; bases outside the gene matches: 9. The CDR3 loop reads CASSPQASGNNEQFF. Here the CDR3 DNA reads TGCGCCAGCAGCCCGCAGGCTAGCGGTAACAATGAGCAGTTCTTC. Variable domain in full (rest from reference TRBV5-1 and TRBJ2-1): KAGVTQTPRYLIKTRGQQVTLSCSPISGHRSVSWYQQTPGQGLQFLFEYFSETQRNKGNFPGRFSGRQFSNSRSEMNVSTLELGDSALYLCASSPQASGNNEQFFGPGTRLTVL.

The chain is built from TRBV12-3 or TRBV12-4 and TRBJ2-1, with TRBD1 identical over 8 bases. Trimming took 7 bases from V and 3 from J; bases not matched to a gene: 8. The CDR3 length is 15 residues. The DNA for the CDR3 is TGTGCCAGCATTCCGGGACAGGTAGGCTACAATGAGCAGTTCTTC. It specifies CASIPGQVGYNEQFF.

The rearrangement links TRBV27 to TRBJ2-7, with D tentatively TRBD1 (6 bases). Germline V gene lookup returns CDR1 MNHEY and CDR2 SMNVEV (reference sequence). The CDR3 has 15 amino acids. Trimming pared 6 bases from V and 3 bases from J, leaving 18 bases between. The CDR3 protein is CASRGSGTRGYEQYF. In nucleotides, the CDR3 is TGTGCCAGCAGGGGATCCGGGACAAGGGGCTACGAGCAGTACTTC.

This clonotype showed up just once. The rearrangement joins TRBV3-1 to TRBJ2-1, with D possibly matching TRBD2 (6 bases). The V gene's germline CDR1 is LGHDT and CDR2 YNNKEL (reference sequence). Trimming removed 0 bases at V and 15 bases at J, with 15 bases between. The CDR3 is 13 residues long. CDR3: CASSQDHGGIPFF. The CDR3 DNA follows: TGTGCCAGCAGCCAAGATCATGGGGGGATCCCGTTCTTC.

The V and J genes are TRBV5-1 and TRBJ2-5; D not resolved. Germline lookup yields CDR1 SGHRS and CDR2 YFSETQ. The CDR3 loop spans 14 amino acids. V dropped 2 bases and J dropped 1 base, with 9 bases sitting between them. The CDR3 nucleotides are TGCGCCAGCAGCTTCAGAACAACCCAAGAGACCCAGTACTTC. Translating it yields CASSFRTTQETQYF.

This clonotype turned up a few times. This may be a read error: a much more frequent sequence differs by one nucleotide. This chain connects TRBV11-1 to TRBJ2-7; 10 bases align to TRBD1. CDR1 is SGHAT and CDR2 is FQDESV in the germline V gene (reference sequence). This CDR3 comprises 15 residues. V was clipped by 4 bases and J by 0 bases; unmatched bases: 3. This CDR3 is CASSSGQGSSYEQYF. CDR3 DNA sequence: TGTGCCAGCAGCTCGGGACAGGGGAGCTCCTACGAGCAGTACTTC.

This chain uses TRBV12-3 or TRBV12-4 with TRBJ2-1, with 13 bases fitting TRBD2. This CDR3 contains 15 residues. The junction had 6 bases not matched to a gene; V was cut back by 6 bases and J by 7 bases. The CDR3 loop reads CASSRGLAGVNEQFF. CDR3 nucleotide sequence: TGTGCCAGCAGCCGAGGACTAGCGGGAGTGAATGAGCAGTTCTTC.

The chain employs TRBV27 and TRBJ2-3, with a possible D match to TRBD2 (7 bases). The germline V gene has CDR1 MNHEY and CDR2 SMNVEV (reference sequence). The CDR3 extends over 17 amino acids. V was cut by 7 bases and J by 1 base, with 21 bases left in between. DNA of the CDR3: TGTGCCAGCATCTCCACCGGGGGGCTAGCTCGCACAGATACGCAGTATTTT. This translates into CASISTGGLARTDTQYF.

The chain couples TRBV28 to TRBJ2-5, with D perhaps matching TRBD1 or TRBD2 (6 bases each). The germline CDR1 and CDR2 sequences are MDHEN and SYDVKM. The CDR3 is 15 residues long. V was shortened by 6 bases and J by 5 bases, with 19 bases between the two germline ends. The CDR3 region is CASSNPPTGRETQYF. For the CDR3, the DNA is TGTGCCAGCAGCAATCCACCTACAGGGAGGGAGACCCAGTACTTC.

This chain uses TRBV5-1 with TRBJ2-1; D not resolved. V shed 1 base and J shed 2 bases, with 16 bases lying between them. Germline CDR1 and CDR2: SGHRS and YFSETQ. The CDR3 contains 17 residues. The DNA of the CDR3 is TGCGCCAGCAGCTTGTTGGGGTGGATGCCGGCCTACAATGAGCAGTTCTTC. Amino acids: CASSLLGWMPAYNEQFF.

The chain joins TRBV20-1 to TRBJ2-4, with TRBD2 identical over 15 bases. The CDR3 runs to 17 residues. Germline V gives CDR1 DFQATT, CDR2 SNEGSKA (reference sequence). After removal of 3 bases from V and 1 base from J, the junction contained 4 bases not matched to a gene. CDR3 in DNA: TGCAGTGCTAGCAGGACTAGCGGGGGGGGGGCCAAAAACATTCAGTACTTC. Amino acid sequence: CSASRTSGGGAKNIQYF.

The sample holds a few counts of this clonotype. This chain joins TRBV29-1 and TRBJ2-5, with D possibly called TRBD1 or TRBD2 (6 bases each). CDR3 length: 12 amino acids. Looked up from germline, CDR1 is SQVTM and CDR2 is ANQGSEA. Between the trimmed V and J ends, which lost 0 bases and 7 bases, there was a span of 9 bases. DNA for the CDR3: TGCAGCGTTGAAGACGGAGGGGGGACCCAGTACTTC. Translating it yields CSVEDGGGTQYF.

This sequence joins TRBV5-1 and TRBJ2-5; TRBD2 agrees at 8 bases. The germline V gene has CDR1 SGHRS and CDR2 YFSETQ. Trimming at V came to 3 bases and at J to 4 bases, leaving 11 bases not matched to a gene. The CDR3 covers 16 residues. The CDR3 here is CASSSLGLAGGETQYF. In DNA, the CDR3 is TGCGCCAGCAGCTCTTTAGGACTAGCCGGGGGAGAGACCCAGTACTTC.

V and J are TRBV20-1 and TRBJ2-3; 12 nucleotides line up with TRBD2. Germline V gene data show CDR1 as DFQATT and CDR2 as SNEGSKA (reference sequence). CDR3 length: 15 residues. Losses at the gene ends were 3 bases for V and 3 bases for J; bases not matched to a gene: 4. Here the CDR3 DNA reads TGCAGTGCTAGGACTAGCGGGGGAGGGACAGATACGCAGTATTTT. Amino acids: CSARTSGGGTDTQYF.

This clonotype appeared a few times. The rearrangement joins TRBV10-2 to TRBJ2-7; D gene ambiguous. CDR1 and CDR2 (germline): WSHSY, SAAADI. The CDR3 extends over 11 amino acids. V dropped 3 bases and J dropped 6 bases, with 6 bases sitting between them. DNA for the CDR3: TGCGCCAGCAGTGAAAAGCGCGAGCAGTACTTC. Protein product: CASSEKREQYF.

The rearrangement uses TRBV12-3 or TRBV12-4 and TRBJ2-1; 15 bases align to TRBD2. Trimming took 5 bases from V and 8 from J; bases not matched to a gene: 7. This CDR3 comprises 16 residues. In DNA form, the CDR3 reads TGTGCCAGCAGTGCGGCCGGGACTAGCGGGAGGTATGAGCAGTTCTTC. Encoded protein: CASSAAGTSGRYEQFF.

The chain is built from TRBV5-1 and TRBJ2-7, with D possibly being TRBD2 (5 bases). This CDR3 has 15 residues. CDR1 SGHRS and CDR2 YFSETQ come from the germline V gene. Trimming took 5 bases from V and 1 from J, leaving 16 bases between them. The CDR3 nucleotides read TGCGCCAGCAGACTCTTATTAGCGTTATCCTACGAGCAGTACTTC. Protein sequence: CASRLLLALSYEQYF.

This clonotype appeared a few times. The chain uses TRBV9 and TRBJ1-1; possible D gene TRBD1, 6 bases. The V and J ends lost 0 bases and 1 base respectively, with 7 bases between them. This CDR3 has 14 residues. From germline, CDR1 is SGDLS and CDR2 YYNGEE. The CDR3 DNA sequence: TGTGCCAGCAGCGTAGTGGGACAGAACACTGAAGCTTTCTTT. It encodes CASSVVGQNTEAFF. The complete variable domain, with remaining parts taken from reference TRBV9 and TRBJ1-1, reads DSGVTQTPKHLITATGQRVTLRCSPRSGDLSVYWYQQSLDQGLQFLIQYYNGEERAKGNILERFSAQQFPDLHSELNLSSLELGDSALYFCASSVVGQNTEAFFGQGTRLTVV.

This clonotype was recorded a few times. J is TRBJ1-2 and V is TRBV6-5, with TRBD1 matching over 7 bases. This CDR3 contains 16 residues. Per germline, CDR1 MNHEY and CDR2 SVGAGI. The J segment lost 4 bases and the V segment lost 2 bases, leaving 10 bases of the junction unmatched. CDR3 loop: CASSYTRTGSSYGYTF. CDR3 in DNA: TGTGCCAGCAGTTACACCCGGACAGGAAGCTCCTATGGCTACACCTTC.

Only a few counts were recorded for this clonotype. The rearrangement uses TRBV10-3 and TRBJ1-2, with D unresolved. Germline loops: CDR1 ENHRY, CDR2 SYGVKD. The V end lost 3 bases, the J end lost 6 bases, and 5 bases lay between the germline ends. The CDR3 runs 11 residues. As DNA, the CDR3 is TGTGCCATCAGTGAATGGGATGGCTACACCTTC. Translating it yields CAISEWDGYTF.

The rearrangement uses TRBV19 and TRBJ1-2; D gene ambiguous. Trimming removed 1 base from V and 8 bases from J, with 8 bases in between. The CDR3 totals 12 residues. From germline, CDR1 is LNHDA and CDR2 SQIVND (reference sequence). The CDR3 sequence: CASSIGGNGYTF. The CDR3 DNA sequence: TGTGCCAGTAGTATAGGAGGGAACGGCTACACCTTC.

The V gene is TRBV12-3 or TRBV12-4, the J gene TRBJ2-7, with D possibly matching TRBD1 (6 bases). The length of the CDR3 is 13 residues. Trimming left V 8 bases short and J 2 bases short, with 13 bases between. CDR3 residues: CASCGEGAYEQYF. DNA of the CDR3: TGTGCCAGCTGCGGCGAGGGGGCCTACGAGCAGTACTTC.